This TCR beta chain was identified in a study of cytotoxic CD8 clonotypes in ibrutinib-treated CLL. Study background: The patients, under twelve relapsed/refractory and 15 treatment-naive, included about 18 who were IGHV unmutated. Responses: about 25 partial, 2 complete; after median approximately six years, about 15 stayed remitted, 12 progressed.

The germline V gene has CDR1 PRHDT and CDR2 FYEKMQ (reference sequence). CDR3 length equals 14 residues. V was clipped by 4 bases and J by 7 bases, with 16 bases between them. The data were produced by immunoSEQ multiplex PCR, yet TCRdb's version contains in-frame clones alone and is incomplete. The sample carries 110,000 to 150,000 clones, about 76% recorded once. The rearrangement links TRBV13 to TRBJ1-2; tentatively, D is TRBD1 (5 bases). The TCR originated in a human donor with chronic lymphocytic leukemia. The sample here was PBMCs, taken after 24 months of ibrutinib treatment. For the CDR3, the DNA is TGTGCCAGCAGCTCGCCGGGACCGACCCCTGGCTACACCTTC. Its protein product is CASSSPGPTPGYTF.